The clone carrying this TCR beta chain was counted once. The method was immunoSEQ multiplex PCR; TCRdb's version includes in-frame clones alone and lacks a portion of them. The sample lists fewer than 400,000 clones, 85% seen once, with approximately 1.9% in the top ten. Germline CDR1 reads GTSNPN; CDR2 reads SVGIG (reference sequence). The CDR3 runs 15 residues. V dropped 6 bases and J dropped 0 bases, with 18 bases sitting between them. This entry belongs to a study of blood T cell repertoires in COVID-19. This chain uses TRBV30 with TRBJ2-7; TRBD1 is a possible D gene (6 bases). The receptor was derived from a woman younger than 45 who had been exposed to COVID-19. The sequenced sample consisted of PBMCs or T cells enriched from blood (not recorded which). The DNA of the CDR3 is TGTGCCTGCTATTCTCTGGACAGCCGCTCCTACGAGCAGTACTTC. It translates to CACYSLDSRSYEQYF.